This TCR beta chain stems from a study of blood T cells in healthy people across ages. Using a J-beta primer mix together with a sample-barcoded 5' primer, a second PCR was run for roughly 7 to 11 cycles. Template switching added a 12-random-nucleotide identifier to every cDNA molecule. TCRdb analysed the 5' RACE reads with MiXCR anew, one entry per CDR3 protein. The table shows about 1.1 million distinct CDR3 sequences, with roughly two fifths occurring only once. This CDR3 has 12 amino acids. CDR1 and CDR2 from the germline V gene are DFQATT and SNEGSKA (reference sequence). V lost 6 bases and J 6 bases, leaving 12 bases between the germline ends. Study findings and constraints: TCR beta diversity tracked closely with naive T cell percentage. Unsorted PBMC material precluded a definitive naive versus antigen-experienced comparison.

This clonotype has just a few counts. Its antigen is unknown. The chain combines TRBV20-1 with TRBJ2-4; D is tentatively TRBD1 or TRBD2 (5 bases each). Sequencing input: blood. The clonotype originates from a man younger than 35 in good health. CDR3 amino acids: CSAQTRGNIQYF. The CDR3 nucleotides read TGCAGTGCACAGACGAGGGGAAACATTCAGTACTTC.